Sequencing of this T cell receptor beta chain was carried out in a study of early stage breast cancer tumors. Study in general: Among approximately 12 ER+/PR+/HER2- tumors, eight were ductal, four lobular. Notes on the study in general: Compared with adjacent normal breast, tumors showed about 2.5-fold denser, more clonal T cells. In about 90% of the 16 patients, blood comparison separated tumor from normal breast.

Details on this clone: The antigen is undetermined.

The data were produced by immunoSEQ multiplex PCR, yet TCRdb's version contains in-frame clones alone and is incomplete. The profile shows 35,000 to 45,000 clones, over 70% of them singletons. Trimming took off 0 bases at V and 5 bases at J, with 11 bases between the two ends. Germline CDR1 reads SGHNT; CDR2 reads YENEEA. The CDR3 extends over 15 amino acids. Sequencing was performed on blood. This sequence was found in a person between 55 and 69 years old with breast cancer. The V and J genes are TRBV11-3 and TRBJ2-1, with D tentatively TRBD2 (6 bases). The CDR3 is CASSLEGEENNEQFF. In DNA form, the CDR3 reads TGTGCCAGCAGCTTAGAAGGGGAGGAGAACAATGAGCAGTTCTTC.